Sequencing of this T cell receptor (beta chain) was carried out in a study of monozygotic twins with inflammatory bowel disease. Findings and limits, study-wide: Healthy twins shared more clonotypes with others than IBD patients, most markedly active ones.

Comments on this clonotype: Its antigen is not known.

An amount of 3500 ng of total RNA was used for each TCR library. No DNA is given; TCRdb re-called the 5' RACE reads and lists each CDR3 protein once. This specimen shows about 420,000 distinct CDR3 sequences; the ten leading clones hold 2.4%. The germline V gene has CDR1 SGHRS and CDR2 YFSETQ. CDR3 length: 12 residues. This chain uses TRBV5-1 with TRBJ1-5. Sequencing input: blood. The sequence was obtained from a human donor with ulcerative colitis or Crohn's disease, or a healthy co-twin of an affected twin (not recorded which). Here the CDR3 reads CASRGLNQPQHF.